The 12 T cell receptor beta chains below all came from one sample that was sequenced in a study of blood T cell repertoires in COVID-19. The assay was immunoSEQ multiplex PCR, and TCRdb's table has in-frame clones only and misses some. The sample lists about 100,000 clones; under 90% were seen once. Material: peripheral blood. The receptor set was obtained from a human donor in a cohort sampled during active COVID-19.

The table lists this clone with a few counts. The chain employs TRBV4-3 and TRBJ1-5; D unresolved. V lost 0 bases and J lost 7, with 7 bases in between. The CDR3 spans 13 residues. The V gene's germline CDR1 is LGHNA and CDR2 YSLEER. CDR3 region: CASSQDTQQPQHF. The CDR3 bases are TGCGCCAGCAGCCAAGATACGCAGCAGCCCCAGCATTTT.

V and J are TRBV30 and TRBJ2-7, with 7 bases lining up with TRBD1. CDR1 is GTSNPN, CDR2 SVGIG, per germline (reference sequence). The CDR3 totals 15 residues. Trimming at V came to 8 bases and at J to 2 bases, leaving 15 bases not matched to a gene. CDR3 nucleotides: TGTGCCGGGGCCCACTTCGGGACAGTGGCCTACGAGCAGTACTTC. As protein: CAGAHFGTVAYEQYF. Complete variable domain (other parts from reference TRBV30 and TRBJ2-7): SQTIHQWPATLVQPVGSPLSLECTVEGTSNPNLYWYRQAAGRGLQLLFYSVGIGQISSEVPQNLSASRPQDRQFILSSKKLLLSDSGFYLCAGAHFGTVAYEQYFGPGTRLTVT.

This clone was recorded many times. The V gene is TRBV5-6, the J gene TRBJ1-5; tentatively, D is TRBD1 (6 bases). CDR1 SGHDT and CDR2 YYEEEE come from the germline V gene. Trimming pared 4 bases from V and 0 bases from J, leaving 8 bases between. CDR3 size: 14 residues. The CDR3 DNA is TGTGCCAGCAGCAGGACAGCTAGCAATCAGCCCCAGCATTTT. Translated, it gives CASSRTASNQPQHF.

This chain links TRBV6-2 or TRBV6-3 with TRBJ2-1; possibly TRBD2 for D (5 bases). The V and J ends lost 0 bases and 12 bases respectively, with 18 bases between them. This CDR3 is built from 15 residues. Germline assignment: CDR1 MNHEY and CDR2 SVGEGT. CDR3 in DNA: TGTGCCAGCAGTTACTCGGTGGAGTTCTCGAGGGTGCAGTTCTTC. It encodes CASSYSVEFSRVQFF.

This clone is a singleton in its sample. The CDR3 loop is CAGRSNPYEQYF. The CDR3, as DNA: TGTGCCGGGCGCTCCAACCCCTACGAGCAGTACTTC. This chain connects TRBV2 to TRBJ2-7; D not resolved. Looked up from germline, CDR1 is SNHLY and CDR2 is FYNNEI. The length of the CDR3 is 12 residues. V shed 11 bases and J shed 2 bases, with 13 bases lying between them.

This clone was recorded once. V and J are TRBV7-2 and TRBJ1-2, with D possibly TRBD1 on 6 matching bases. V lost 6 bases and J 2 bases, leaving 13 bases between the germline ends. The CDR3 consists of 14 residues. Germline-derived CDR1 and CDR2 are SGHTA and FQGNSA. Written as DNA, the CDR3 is TGTGCCAGCAGTGCCCATCAGGGGAACTATGGCTACACCTTC. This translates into CASSAHQGNYGYTF.

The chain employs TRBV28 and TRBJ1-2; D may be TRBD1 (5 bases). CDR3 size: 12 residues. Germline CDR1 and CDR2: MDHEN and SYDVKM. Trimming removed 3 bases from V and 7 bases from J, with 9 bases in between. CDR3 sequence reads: CASSFPQGGYTF. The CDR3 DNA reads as TGTGCCAGCAGTTTCCCCCAGGGTGGCTACACCTTC.

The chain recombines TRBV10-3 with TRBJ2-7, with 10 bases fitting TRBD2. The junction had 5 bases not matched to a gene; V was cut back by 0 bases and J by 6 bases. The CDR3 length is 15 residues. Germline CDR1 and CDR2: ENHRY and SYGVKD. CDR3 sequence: CAISESGLAGVEQYF. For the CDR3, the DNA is TGTGCCATCAGTGAGTCAGGGCTAGCGGGAGTCGAGCAGTACTTC.

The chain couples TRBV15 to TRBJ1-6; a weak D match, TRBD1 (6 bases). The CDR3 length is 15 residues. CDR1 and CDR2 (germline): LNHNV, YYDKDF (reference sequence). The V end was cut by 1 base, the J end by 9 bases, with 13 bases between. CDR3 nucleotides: TGTGCCACCAGCAGAGCGTACGGGACAATTTCACCCCTCCACTTT. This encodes CATSRAYGTISPLHF.

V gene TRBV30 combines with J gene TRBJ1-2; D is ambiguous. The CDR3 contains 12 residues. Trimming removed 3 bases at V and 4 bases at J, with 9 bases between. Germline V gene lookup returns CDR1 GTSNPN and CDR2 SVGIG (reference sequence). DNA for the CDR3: TGTGCCTGGAGATCGGGGTCCTATGGCTACACCTTC. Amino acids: CAWRSGSYGYTF.

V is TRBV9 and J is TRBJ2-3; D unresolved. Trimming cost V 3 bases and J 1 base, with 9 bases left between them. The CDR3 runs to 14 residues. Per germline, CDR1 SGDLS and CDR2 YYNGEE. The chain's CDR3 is CASSALGGTDTQYF. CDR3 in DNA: TGTGCCAGCAGCGCCTTAGGAGGCACAGATACGCAGTATTTT.

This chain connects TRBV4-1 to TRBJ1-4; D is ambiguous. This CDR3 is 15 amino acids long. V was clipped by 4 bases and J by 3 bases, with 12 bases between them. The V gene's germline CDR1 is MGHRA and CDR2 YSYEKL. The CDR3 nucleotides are TGCGCCAGCAGCCCGGATCAGACTTCTAATGAAAAACTGTTTTTT. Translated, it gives CASSPDQTSNEKLFF.